The 6 T cell receptor beta chains presented below share a single source sample, sequenced in a study of early T cells in non-severe SARS-CoV-2 infection. MiXCR was run by TCRdb on the 5' RACE reads, yielding one entry per CDR3 protein. The data show roughly 16,000 distinct CDR3 sequences, around 5.6% seen once. The starting material was whole blood, obtained at baseline. The receptors come from an adult who was a healthcare worker with PCR-confirmed SARS-CoV-2 infection or an uninfected control (not recorded which).

Only a few counts were recorded for this clonotype. The J gene is TRBJ2-2, the V gene TRBV5-1, with D hard to call. The CDR3 extends over 14 amino acids. The germline V gene has CDR1 SGHRS and CDR2 YFSETQ. V lost 2 bases and J 3 bases, leaving 8 bases between the germline ends. CDR3 region: CASSFAVDTGELFF. CDR3 in DNA: TGCGCCAGCAGCTTTGCGGTTGACACCGGGGAGCTGTTTTTT.

The gene calls are TRBV21-1 and TRBJ2-3. TRBV21-1 is an annotated pseudogene. The CDR3 totals 15 residues. The CDR3 bases are TGTGCCAGCAGCTTCCGGAGCCTCACCACAGATACGCAGTATTTT. Protein sequence: CASSFRSLTTDTQYF.

This clonotype has ten or more counts. The chain combines TRBV27 with TRBJ2-7; D is perhaps TRBD1 or TRBD2 (5 bases each). Germline V CDR1 and CDR2: MNHEY, SMNVEV (reference sequence). V was clipped by 6 bases and J by 6 bases, with 21 bases between them. The CDR3 consists of 15 residues. The CDR3 region is CASSTRAGSFSEQYF. The CDR3 nucleotides read TGTGCCAGCAGCACGAGGGCAGGGTCCTTCAGCGAGCAGTACTTC.

The sample holds a few counts of this clonotype. The gene calls are TRBV5-1 and TRBJ2-5, with D perhaps assigned TRBD1 or TRBD2 (5 bases each). Looked up from germline, CDR1 is SGHRS and CDR2 is YFSETQ. This CDR3 comprises 13 residues. The V gene lost 4 bases and the J gene lost 2 bases, with 9 bases spanning the gap. This CDR3 is CASSRDQQETQYF. In DNA, the CDR3 is TGCGCCAGCAGCCGGGACCAACAAGAGACCCAGTACTTC.

Details on this clonotype: The germline gene is not matched at one end of the junction; a read error may be the cause. The chain employs TRBV7-2 and TRBJ1-5; D call uncertain. From germline, CDR1 is SGHTA and CDR2 FQGNSA. This CDR3 contains 15 residues. This CDR3 reads CASSLAWGSNQPQHF. In DNA, the CDR3 is TGTGCCAGCAGCCTAGCCTGGGGAAGCAATCAGCCCCAGCATTTT.

The chain recombines TRBV29-1 with TRBJ1-2; D possibly corresponds to TRBD1 (5 bases). The CDR3 length is 12 residues. The V end lost 4 bases, the J end lost 3 bases, and 9 bases lay between the germline ends. Looked up from germline, CDR1 is SQVTM and CDR2 is ANQGSEA. DNA for the CDR3: TGCAGCGTTGCCCGGGACTACTATGGCTACACCTTC. It translates to CSVARDYYGYTF.